This record looks at one TCR beta chain sequence and its context. Its antigen is not identified. The data derive from a study of T-cell memory formation after mild COVID-19. Findings and limits, study-wide: Pre-infection memory carried some responding clones, suggesting that cross-reactive memory joined.

With 2 bases clipped from V and 5 bases from J, the junction kept 5 bases outside the gene matches. This CDR3 is 15 amino acids long. Germline V CDR1 and CDR2: SGHTA, FQGTGA. It was 5'RACE with constant-segment primers that produced the TCR alpha and TCR beta cDNA libraries, which carried sample barcodes and UMIs. One entry per CDR3 protein, called by TCRdb with MiXCR from the 5' RACE reads. This sample has 100,000 to 150,000 distinct CDR3 sequences, with 15% to 20% found just once. This sequence joins TRBV7-3 and TRBJ2-1; TRBD2 agrees at 8 bases. The sequence was obtained from a man aged 18 to 29 who had mild COVID-19 (a few samples of this study predate the infection). Cell type and time point are not known. Sequences were obtained from PBMCs or a T cell subset sorted from them (not recorded which). The CDR3 spells CASSLFGGEDNEQFF. The CDR3 DNA reads TGTGCCAGCAGCTTATTCGGGGGGGAGGACAATGAGCAGTTCTTC.